The 27 T cell receptor beta chains below come from one sample, sequenced in a study of T cells after yellow fever vaccination. TCRdb passed the 5' RACE reads through MiXCR, listing each CDR3 protein once. Counted here are 250,000 to 350,000 distinct CDR3 sequences, 8.7% occurring once; the ten biggest clones make up over 3%. Sequencing used CD4+ T cells sorted from PBMCs, obtained 5 days after the yellow fever booster vaccination. These receptors originate from a man aged 18 to 29 who received the YFV17D yellow fever vaccine.

This clonotype was seen a few times. The chain couples TRBV27 to TRBJ2-2; 8 nucleotides agree with TRBD1. The V segment lost 2 bases and the J segment 7 bases; nucleotides outside the gene matches: 3. CDR1 and CDR2 from the germline V gene are MNHEY and SMNVEV (reference sequence). The CDR3 contains 14 residues. The chain's CDR3 is CASSLRTGFGELFF. CDR3 bases: TGTGCCAGCAGTTTAAGGACAGGGTTCGGGGAGCTGTTTTTT.

The gene calls are TRBV5-1 and TRBJ2-3, with 7 bases lining up with TRBD1. The CDR3 is 16 amino acids. Germline V gene data show CDR1 as SGHRS and CDR2 as YFSETQ. V was clipped by 4 bases and J by 3 bases; unmatched bases: 11. The CDR3 DNA sequence: TGCGCCAGCAGCCGCAGACAGGGAGTGGGAACAGATACGCAGTATTTT. It encodes CASSRRQGVGTDTQYF.

V usage is TRBV5-1 and J usage is TRBJ2-3; 7 bases map to TRBD2. The J segment lost 7 bases and the V segment lost 0 bases, leaving 5 bases of the junction unmatched. The CDR3 loop spans 14 amino acids. Germline V gene sequence: CDR1 SGHRS, CDR2 YFSETQ. The CDR3 DNA sequence: TGCGCCAGCAGCTTGGGGGAGGGTGAGAATACGCAGTATTTT. Its translation is CASSLGEGENTQYF. Looking up the rest from reference TRBV5-1 and TRBJ2-3 gives the full variable domain: KAGVTQTPRYLIKTRGQQVTLSCSPISGHRSVSWYQQTPGQGLQFLFEYFSETQRNKGNFPGRFSGRQFSNSRSEMNVSTLELGDSALYLCASSLGEGENTQYFGPGTRLTVL.

This clonotype was seen at least ten times. The chain has TRBV3-1 and TRBJ1-1, with D hard to call. Germline V CDR1 and CDR2: LGHDT, YNNKEL (reference sequence). V shed 0 bases and J shed 6 bases, with 11 bases lying between them. The CDR3 length is 14 residues. Written as DNA, the CDR3 is TGTGCCAGCAGCCAAGAAGATACGACGCCTGAAGCTTTCTTT. This translates into CASSQEDTTPEAFF. The whole variable domain, filled in from reference TRBV3-1 and TRBJ1-1, reads DTAVSQTPKYLVTQMGNDKSIKCEQNLGHDTMYWYKQDSKKFLKIMFSYNNKELIINETVPNRFSPKSPDKAHLNLHINSLELGDSAVYFCASSQEDTTPEAFFGQGTRLTVV.

This clonotype was observed at least ten times. Here the CDR3 reads CASSQRATGELFF. CDR3 coding DNA: TGTGCCAGCAGCCAACGAGCGACCGGGGAGCTGTTTTTT. The V and J genes are TRBV4-2 and TRBJ2-2; D is undetermined. The ends were cut back, 2 bases at V and 5 bases at J, with 6 bases in the middle. This CDR3 spans 13 amino acids. Germline CDR1 is LGHNA and CDR2 is YNFKEQ.

V usage is TRBV2 and J usage is TRBJ2-3; D is perhaps TRBD1 (6 bases). Germline CDR1 is SNHLY and CDR2 is FYNNEI. CDR3 length equals 14 residues. Trimming cost V 1 base and J 7 bases, with 12 bases left between them. For the CDR3, the DNA is TGTGCCAGCAGTGAAGGGGCGACAGGTCATACGCAGTATTTT. Its translation is CASSEGATGHTQYF.

This clonotype was detected many times. The J gene is TRBJ2-5, the V gene TRBV29-1; TRBD1 matches at 10 bases. Germline-derived CDR1 and CDR2 are SQVTM and ANQGSEA. This CDR3 has 15 amino acids. After removal of 3 bases from V and 4 bases from J, the junction contained 8 bases not matched to a gene. The CDR3 sequence is CSVDPGQGLGETQYF. CDR3 sequence (DNA): TGCAGCGTTGATCCGGGACAGGGGTTGGGAGAGACCCAGTACTTC.

The rearrangement links TRBV4-3 to TRBJ1-6; no clear D. The V end was cut by 0 bases, the J end by 10 bases, with 16 bases between. This CDR3 is 16 amino acids long. The germline CDR1 and CDR2 sequences are LGHNA and YSLEER. CDR3 region: CASSQEAPRHISPLHF. The CDR3 DNA sequence: TGCGCCAGCAGCCAAGAGGCACCCCGCCACATCTCACCCCTCCACTTT.

This clonotype was counted between two and nine times. The J gene is TRBJ1-2, the V gene TRBV3-1; D perhaps matches TRBD1 (5 bases). The CDR3 runs 17 residues. Trimming removed 3 bases from V and 0 bases from J, with 17 bases in between. From germline, CDR1 is LGHDT and CDR2 YNNKEL (reference sequence). The CDR3 bases are TGTGCCAGCAGCCACCGGGGGTACGGCGTTACTAACTATGGCTACACCTTC. It translates to CASSHRGYGVTNYGYTF.

The rearrangement joins TRBV5-1 to TRBJ1-1, with D perhaps TRBD1 (6 bases). Germline assignment: CDR1 SGHRS and CDR2 YFSETQ. This CDR3 is built from 15 residues. The ends were cut back, 4 bases at V and 5 bases at J, with 18 bases in the middle. Written as DNA, the CDR3 is TGCGCCAGCAGCCCCAACAGGGCCCGAGGGACTGAAGCTTTCTTT. This translates into CASSPNRARGTEAFF.

The chain couples TRBV24-1 to TRBJ2-1; D is undetermined. The CDR3 spans 16 residues. Trimming pared 3 bases from V and 0 bases from J, leaving 11 bases between. Germline assignment: CDR1 KGHDR and CDR2 SFDVKD. In DNA form, the CDR3 reads TGTGCCACCAGTGATACTGACGGACGCTCCTACAATGAGCAGTTCTTC. This encodes CATSDTDGRSYNEQFF.

This clonotype was picked up many times. The J gene is TRBJ2-3, the V gene TRBV29-1; 10 nucleotides match TRBD2. V dropped 6 bases and J dropped 0; count of bases not matched to a gene: 6. The CDR3 is made up of 15 amino acids. Per germline, CDR1 SQVTM and CDR2 ANQGSEA. CDR3 nucleotides: TGCAGCGTGACTAGCGGGTCCTCTAGCACAGATACGCAGTATTTT. Translating gives CSVTSGSSSTDTQYF.

This sequence joins TRBV20-1 and TRBJ2-5, with D maybe TRBD1 (5 bases). Trimming removed 2 bases from V and 4 bases from J, with 11 bases in between. The germline V gene encodes CDR1 DFQATT and CDR2 SNEGSKA (reference sequence). The CDR3 extends over 13 amino acids. DNA for the CDR3: TGCAGTGCTAGATCCAGGGTTGGAGAGACCCAGTACTTC. Its protein is CSARSRVGETQYF.

In its sample, this clonotype was seen many times. The chain is built from TRBV6-5 and TRBJ1-2, with D tentatively TRBD1 (5 bases). This CDR3 is built from 15 residues. Germline values: CDR1 MNHEY, CDR2 SVGAGI. V lost 5 bases and J 5 bases, leaving 18 bases between the germline ends. CDR3 loop: CASSRTIDRGYGYTF. The CDR3 coding sequence is TGTGCCAGCAGTCGAACCATAGACAGAGGTTATGGCTACACCTTC.

The chain couples TRBV19 to TRBJ1-1; TRBD1 matches at 11 bases. J was trimmed by 7 bases and V by 10 bases; bases with no gene match: 14. Per the germline V gene, CDR1 is LNHDA and CDR2 is SQIVND (reference sequence). The CDR3 is 15 residues long. For the CDR3, the DNA is TGTGCCATTAACGATCCGGGACAGGGGGTCATTGAAGCTTTCTTT. It encodes CAINDPGQGVIEAFF.

This clonotype was counted between two and nine times. The chain recombines TRBV4-2 with TRBJ2-7; TRBD2 aligns across 9 bases. Germline CDR1 reads LGHNA; CDR2 reads YNFKEQ. The CDR3 runs to 16 residues. J gave up 2 bases and V 1 base, and 6 bases lay outside the gene matches. The CDR3 is CASSQATAGGPYEQYV. CDR3 sequence (DNA): TGTGCCAGCAGCCAAGCCACAGCGGGGGGACCCTACGAGCAGTACGTC.

This clonotype was detected ten times or more. The chain joins TRBV20-1 to TRBJ2-2; D is uncertain. V lost 3 bases to trimming and J lost 6 bases, with 8 bases between them. CDR3 length equals 12 residues. Germline CDR1 reads DFQATT; CDR2 reads SNEGSKA (reference sequence). CDR3 protein: CSASPGSGELFF. The CDR3 DNA follows: TGCAGTGCTAGTCCCGGGTCCGGGGAGCTGTTTTTT.

J is TRBJ1-1 and V is TRBV7-2, with D maybe TRBD1 (6 bases). The V gene's germline CDR1 is SGHTA and CDR2 FQGNSA. Trimming shortened V by 1 base and J by 4 bases, and 10 bases separated the two germline ends. The CDR3 consists of 14 residues. The CDR3 protein is CASSLVGDITEAFF. CDR3 sequence (DNA): TGTGCCAGCAGCTTAGTAGGGGACATCACTGAAGCTTTCTTT.

The rearrangement joins TRBV29-1 to TRBJ2-3; D ambiguous. Trimming shortened V by 1 base and J by 2 bases, and 7 bases separated the two germline ends. CDR3 length: 13 amino acids. In germline, CDR1 is SQVTM, CDR2 ANQGSEA. CDR3 nucleotides: TGCAGCGTTGAAGGCAGGTTCACAGATACGCAGTATTTT. It translates to CSVEGRFTDTQYF.

There are a few counts of this clonotype. This chain connects TRBV4-2 to TRBJ1-6; perhaps TRBD1 as D (5 bases). Germline V gene lookup returns CDR1 LGHNA and CDR2 YNFKEQ. The CDR3 is 15 amino acids. V was clipped by 5 bases and J by 7 bases, with 15 bases between them. The CDR3 spells CASSETTAANSPLHF. The CDR3 bases are TGTGCCAGCAGCGAAACGACAGCAGCGAATTCACCCCTCCACTTT.

The table lists this clonotype with a few counts. This chain joins TRBV9 and TRBJ2-2; D gene ambiguous. The CDR3 covers 16 residues. V was cut by 0 bases and J by 0 bases, with 9 bases left in between. Germline V gene lookup returns CDR1 SGDLS and CDR2 YYNGEE. The CDR3 DNA reads as TGTGCCAGCAGCGTAGTGGCAGACGCGAACACCGGGGAGCTGTTTTTT. It is translated as CASSVVADANTGELFF.

This clonotype was counted ten times or more. This chain connects TRBV25-1 to TRBJ2-7; a weak D match, TRBD1 (5 bases). Per the germline V gene, CDR1 is MGHDK and CDR2 is SYGVNS. V was cut by 1 base and J by 2 bases, with 9 bases left in between. This CDR3 region has 14 residues. Here the CDR3 reads CASSEWGRTYEQYF. CDR3 bases: TGTGCCAGCAGTGAATGGGGCAGGACCTACGAGCAGTACTTC.

This clonotype has ten or more counts. The V gene is TRBV5-1, the J gene TRBJ1-1, with D possibly being TRBD1 (6 bases). Trimming took off 7 bases at V and 2 bases at J, with 18 bases between the two ends. This CDR3 comprises 15 residues. The germline CDR1 and CDR2 sequences are SGHRS and YFSETQ. In DNA form, the CDR3 reads TGCGCCAGCGCCACGTCAGGGGCGGTCAACACTGAAGCTTTCTTT. Its protein is CASATSGAVNTEAFF.

In this sample, this clonotype turned up a few times. This CDR3 is CASRDSGGDSGANVLTF. Written as DNA, the CDR3 is TGTGCCAGCAGAGACAGTGGAGGAGACTCTGGGGCCAACGTCCTGACTTTC. The V and J genes are TRBV28 and TRBJ2-6; D is possibly TRBD1 or TRBD2 (5 bases each). The length of the CDR3 is 17 residues. Germline-derived CDR1 and CDR2 are MDHEN and SYDVKM. The germline V and J ends were trimmed by 6 bases and 0 bases, with 15 bases remaining between them. Using reference TRBV28 and TRBJ2-6 for the parts outside the CDR3, the full variable domain is DVKVTQSSRYLVKRTGEKVFLECVQDMDHENMFWYRQDPGLGLRLIYFSYDVKMKEKGDIPEGYSVSREKKERFSLILESASTNQTSMYLCASRDSGGDSGANVLTFGAGSRLTVL.

The chain recombines TRBV6-5 with TRBJ2-7; D not resolved. The CDR3 is 14 residues long. Trimming cost V 1 base and J 3 bases, with 10 bases left between them. Germline lookup yields CDR1 MNHEY and CDR2 SVGAGI. The CDR3 DNA is TGTGCCAGCAGTTACTTGGGCCAGTACTACGAGCAGTACTTC. Encoded protein: CASSYLGQYYEQYF.

This clonotype was found a few times. The rearrangement links TRBV6-2 or TRBV6-3 to TRBJ1-1; possibly TRBD1 for D (5 bases). There are 16 residues in the CDR3. From germline, CDR1 is MNHEY and CDR2 SVGEGT. V shed 6 bases and J shed 3 bases, with 20 bases lying between them. Here the CDR3 DNA reads TGTGCCAGCAGGGATAGGGGAGGCGATCGCCACACTGAAGCTTTCTTT. Amino acids: CASRDRGGDRHTEAFF.

This clonotype was counted many times. J is TRBJ2-7 and V is TRBV6-1, with a possible D match to TRBD1 (6 bases). The ends were cut back, 0 bases at V and 4 bases at J, with 10 bases in the middle. Germline V gene data show CDR1 as MNHNS and CDR2 as SASEGT. The CDR3 sequence is 14 residues long. Here the CDR3 DNA reads TGTGCCAGCAGTGAAGCGTGGACAGCTTACGAGCAGTACTTC. Protein: CASSEAWTAYEQYF.